This is a list of T cell receptor beta chains from one sample in a study of blood T cell repertoires in COVID-19. The data were produced by immunoSEQ multiplex PCR, yet TCRdb's version contains in-frame clones alone and is incomplete. The data contain about 200,000 clones, about 88% of them singletons. Sequenced sample: PBMCs or T cells enriched from blood (not recorded which). Every receptor here comes from a woman in her thirties who had been exposed to COVID-19. The CDR3 runs from the conserved cysteine through the conserved F or W. Each record gives: CDR3 DNA, CDR3 protein, D gene, J gene, V gene, CDR3 length. D genes are given only for firm matches.

CDR3 DNA: TGTGCCAGCATGGCAGGGTTGAGCACTGAAGCTTTCTTT
CDR3 protein: CASMAGLSTEAFF
D gene: .
J gene: TRBJ1-1
V gene: TRBV2
CDR3 length: 13

CDR3 DNA: TGTGCCAGCAGCTTAGGTCCAGGGACAAAGGGCTACACCTTC
CDR3 protein: CASSLGPGTKGYTF
D gene: .
J gene: TRBJ1-2
V gene: TRBV7-2
CDR3 length: 14

CDR3 DNA: TGCGCCAGCAGCCATGAGTACACTGAAGCTTTCTTT
CDR3 protein: CASSHEYTEAFF
D gene: .
J gene: TRBJ1-1
V gene: TRBV4-1
CDR3 length: 12

CDR3 DNA: TGCGCCAGCAGCCAAGATACTAGCGGTTACAATGAGCAGTTCTTC
CDR3 protein: CASSQDTSGYNEQFF
D gene: TRBD2
J gene: TRBJ2-1
V gene: TRBV4-1
CDR3 length: 15

CDR3 DNA: TGTGCCAGCAGCAGAAGGGACAACAATTCACCCCTCCACTTT
CDR3 protein: CASSRRDNNSPLHF
D gene: .
J gene: TRBJ1-6
V gene: TRBV5-4
CDR3 length: 14

CDR3 DNA: TGCGCCAGCAGCTTCGGACAGGGGCTGGAAAAACTGTTTTTT
CDR3 protein: CASSFGQGLEKLFF
D gene: TRBD1
J gene: TRBJ1-4
V gene: TRBV5-1
CDR3 length: 14

CDR3 DNA: TGCGCCAGCAGCCAAGAAGTGGATGGGGGGACTGAAGCTTTCTTT
CDR3 protein: CASSQEVDGGTEAFF
D gene: .
J gene: TRBJ1-1
V gene: TRBV4-1
CDR3 length: 15

CDR3 DNA: TGTGCCAGCAGCCCTGGGGAGGGTCGGGAAGCTTTCTTT
CDR3 protein: CASSPGEGREAFF
D gene: .
J gene: TRBJ1-1
V gene: TRBV3-1/TRBV3-2
CDR3 length: 13

CDR3 DNA: TGTGCCAGCAGTTCAGGGGCCGGGACGCGTGGAAACACCATATATTTT
CDR3 protein: CASSSGAGTRGNTIYF
D gene: .
J gene: TRBJ1-3
V gene: TRBV27
CDR3 length: 16

CDR3 DNA: TGTGCCAGCAGTTTAGTGCGGGACGGAGAGCAGTACTTC
CDR3 protein: CASSLVRDGEQYF
D gene: .
J gene: TRBJ2-7
V gene: TRBV12-3/TRBV12-4
CDR3 length: 13